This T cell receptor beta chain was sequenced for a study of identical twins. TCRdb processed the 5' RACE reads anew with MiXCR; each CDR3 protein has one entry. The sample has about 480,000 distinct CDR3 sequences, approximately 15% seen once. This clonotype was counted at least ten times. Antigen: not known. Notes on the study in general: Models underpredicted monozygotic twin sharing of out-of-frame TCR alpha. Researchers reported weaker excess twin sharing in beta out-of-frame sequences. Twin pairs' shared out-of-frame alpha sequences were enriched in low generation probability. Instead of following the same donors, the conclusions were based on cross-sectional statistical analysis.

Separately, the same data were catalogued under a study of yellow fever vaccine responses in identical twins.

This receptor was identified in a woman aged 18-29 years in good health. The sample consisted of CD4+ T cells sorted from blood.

The CDR3: CASSYGGGQPQHF. The CDR3, as DNA: TGTGCCAGCAGTTATGGTGGGGGTCAGCCCCAGCATTTT. This sequence joins TRBV6-6 and TRBJ1-5, with a weak D call TRBD1 (5 bases). This CDR3 is built from 13 residues. CDR1 and CDR2 from the germline V gene are MNHNY and SVGAGI (reference sequence). The V gene lost 3 bases and the J gene lost 6 bases, with 9 bases spanning the gap.